This T cell receptor beta chain was found in a study of vaccination effects on CD4 cells after COVID-19 (dated by TCRdb to between 2021 and 2022). Looking at the study overall: Two doses of either the BNT162b2 or the mRNA-1273 mRNA SARS-CoV-2 vaccine were administered to participants. Pre-vaccine samples were collected from a couple of convalescent patients 16 days and one week before the first dose, corresponding to 142 and 148 days after COVID-19 diagnosis. In both COVID-19 convalescent patients and infection-naive vaccine recipients, the study compared SARS-CoV-2 spike-specific CD4+ TCR repertoires from before mRNA vaccination with those from after it. A total of 10 COVID-19 convalescent patients and a handful of SARS-CoV-2-naive healthy vaccine recipients were included in the full study. Cultures from other donors in the study were sequenced using the Oncomine TCR Beta short-read assay on an Illumina iSeq 100. Broader findings and caveats from the paper: Only a small number of convalescent patients were included, and no early post-infection timepoints were available, which limited the study. Marked clonal contraction was observed in both infection-induced and vaccine-induced clones at late post-vaccination timepoints, consistent with waning T cell responses. For convalescent patients, new clones induced by the vaccine made up most of the post-vaccine spike-reactive repertoire, and these new clones were largely distinct from the clones induced by infection.

The junction shows trimming of 4 bases on V and 8 bases on J, plus 13 bases between the germline ends. From the germline V gene, CDR1 is SGHRS and CDR2 is YFSETQ. Reading from cysteine to phenylalanine, the CDR3 counts 13 amino acids. Just CDR3 DNA is preserved here, 39 bases in frame from base 1. As regards this clone: It lacks a known antigen. No base quality values were provided; no much bigger clone lies one nucleotide off.

In the ViraFEST assay, PBMC were stimulated with viral peptide pools, and TCR sequencing was then used to find antigen-specific CD4+ T cell clonotypes based on their expansion. After less than 13 days of culture, CD4+ T cells were isolated with the EasySep CD4+ T cell isolation kit. PCR-confirmed SARS-CoV-2 infection had occurred in convalescent patients between March and December 2020, before the Alpha, Beta and Delta variants emerged in the United States. Each well held roughly 2 million PBMC cultured in IMDM containing approximately 5.3% human AB serum, roughly 9.6 IU/ml IL-2 and gentamicin, along with around 11 ug/ml peptides. An HIV-1 Nef peptide pool served as the negative control culture condition. On days 3 and 7, half of the culture medium was replaced with fresh IL-2-containing medium. Unless noted otherwise, every peptide stimulation condition was cultured in triplicate wells. Using Ficoll-Paque Plus gradient centrifugation, PBMC were separated from whole blood and then either used fresh or cryopreserved at -140C. The QIAamp micro DNA kit was used to extract genomic DNA from the cultured CD4+ T cells.

Libraries came from the immunoSEQ multiplex PCR assay. TCR beta CDR3 sequencing was performed on DNA from the cultured, isolated CD4+ T cells. The authors' pipeline ran thus. Non-productive TCR sequences were removed and reads were trimmed to the CDR3 region, keeping CDR3s of at least 7 amino acids. The MANAFEST web app was used to identify antigen-specific clonotypes by comparing expansion in peptide wells with expansion in reference cultures. To count as positive, a clone had to show expansion at FDR<0.05 compared with the reference and with all other wells, an odds ratio above 5, and a frequency above 0.1% in two replicate wells. Cross-reactive clonotypes were defined as significantly expanded in SARS-CoV-2 spike wells and in at least one common cold coronavirus spike condition. Using the stringdist R package, CDR3 similarity was measured by Levenshtein distance, and unrooted trees were constructed with ape in R 3.6.1. TCRdb's version of the immuneACCESS table is confined to in-frame rearrangements and falls short of the full clone set. An unresolved V gene accounts for under half of the shortfall where checked; the remainder is of unknown origin. From that table come the V and J calls and clone size; the DNA was used to work out D and trimming. This sample lists 55,000 or so clones; 65% to 80% were detected once. The top ten clonotypes cover around 5.5% of the sample.

Recombination linked TRBV5-1 to TRBJ1-5; the D gene is not confidently resolved. This TCR was sampled from a human donor who had a prior SARS-CoV-2 infection. Sequences were derived from CD4+ T cells from PBMCs cultured with HIV peptides, sampled before COVID-19 vaccination. In light of the paper, this sample's cell subset or site label describes: HIV-1 Nef peptide pool negative control/reference culture. The bases are TGCGCCAGCAGCGTGAGTCCTGTGGAGCCCCAGCATTTT. Its translation is CASSVSPVEPQHF.